These T cell receptor beta chains were read from a single sample in a study of identical twins. TCRdb called the 5' RACE reads again in MiXCR, with one record for every CDR3 protein. This table holds some 440,000 distinct CDR3 sequences, more than 20% found once. This sample was shared with a second study, whose subject was T cells expressing NK-cell markers.

Sample: CD4+ T cells sorted from blood. These TCRs come from a woman aged 18-30 years in good health. Both conserved end residues are part of each CDR3. The D gene is left open where the match is weak.

j_call v_call d_call cdr3_aa
TRBJ1-2 TRBV20-1 - CSARSFQGDYGYTF
TRBJ2-7 TRBV7-8 - CASSPLWNEQYF
TRBJ2-7 TRBV7-9 - CASSLVGEKHEQYF
TRBJ2-7 TRBV12-3/TRBV12-4 - CASSPRGKQKQYF
TRBJ2-7 TRBV4-3 - CASSLESARRGAYEQYF
TRBJ2-5 TRBV5-1 TRBD2 CASSEGLEETQYF
TRBJ2-5 TRBV7-9 - CASSLSGRTQETQYF
TRBJ2-1 TRBV7-2 TRBD2 CASSRGVSGDEQFF
TRBJ1-3 TRBV12-3/TRBV12-4 - CASRENSSGNTIYF
TRBJ2-2 TRBV12-3/TRBV12-4 TRBD1 CASSSSRGRGGELFF
TRBJ1-1 TRBV12-5 - CASGLQLNTEAFF
TRBJ2-7 TRBV7-2 - CASSLGATRVYEQYF
TRBJ2-5 TRBV6-5 - CASSYDGDQETQYF
TRBJ1-2 TRBV5-6 - CASSSGIRSWYGGYTF
TRBJ2-2 TRBV14 - CASSPSFFSANTGELFF
TRBJ2-3 TRBV5-6 - CASILTINTDTQYF
TRBJ2-1 TRBV11-3 - CASSFRGKNNEQFF
TRBJ2-1 TRBV2 - CASQADSYNEQFF
TRBJ2-1 TRBV7-2 - CASSLDLNYNEQFF
TRBJ2-7 TRBV20-1 TRBD2 CSARLGRGWTYEQYF
TRBJ2-3 TRBV15 TRBD1 CATSRLTGGTVGTQYF
TRBJ2-1 TRBV29-1 - CSVDSPYNEQFF
TRBJ2-3 TRBV6-1 - CASTPGGSDTQYF
TRBJ2-1 TRBV7-9 TRBD1 CASSPGQGTPFF
TRBJ2-2 TRBV25-1 TRBD2 CASSGGTSGYYTGELFF
TRBJ2-3 TRBV7-9 - CASSLPGNTDTQYF
TRBJ1-5 TRBV6-6 - CASGYSGNQPQHF
TRBJ1-1 TRBV5-5 - CASSLAGGFAFF
TRBJ2-1 TRBV4-3 - CASSQRDPADYNEQFF